The 14 T cell receptor beta chains given below trace back to one sample, sequenced in a study of vaccination and CD4 T cells after COVID-19. The Oncomine TCR Beta short-read assay was what sequenced the DNA obtained from cultured CD4+ T cells. One entry per CDR3 protein results from TCRdb running MiXCR on the PCR reads. The sample consists of under 25,000 distinct CDR3 sequences, 58% of them appearing once. Sample treatment: approximately 9-day PBMC culture with coronavirus spike peptide pools or control peptides (ViraFEST assay). These receptors' antigens are unknown. The sample consisted of CD4+ T cells from blood, cultured in vitro. The origin of the receptors is a human donor who had recovered from COVID-19.

The chain recombines TRBV12-3 or TRBV12-4 with TRBJ1-5, with TRBD1 as a possible D gene (5 bases). CDR3 length: 14 amino acids. The V end lost 5 bases, the J end lost 4 bases, and 12 bases lay between the germline ends. This chain's CDR3 is CASSRSGGNQPQHF. DNA of the CDR3: TGTGCCAGCAGTCGTTCGGGGGGAAATCAGCCCCAGCATTTT.

The chain joins TRBV11-3 to TRBJ2-2; tentatively, D is TRBD1 (6 bases). The CDR3 runs 14 residues. CDR1 and CDR2 (germline): SGHNT, YENEEA. V was clipped by 3 bases and J by 5 bases, with 10 bases between them. CDR3 protein: CASSFRTVTGELFF. CDR3 bases: TGTGCCAGCAGCTTCCGGACAGTTACCGGGGAGCTGTTTTTT.

The chain combines TRBV7-2 with TRBJ2-2; either TRBD1 or TRBD2 may fit D (5 bases each). The germline V gene has CDR1 SGHTA and CDR2 FQGNSA. The CDR3 is 14 residues long. Trimming removed 4 bases from V and 8 bases from J, with 14 bases in between. CDR3 in amino acids: CASSSWGTGGELFF. In nucleotides, the CDR3 is TGTGCCAGCAGCTCGTGGGGGACGGGTGGGGAGCTGTTTTTT.

This clonotype was detected only once. The chain combines TRBV20-1 with TRBJ2-7; D gene ambiguous. V was clipped by 3 bases and J by 0 bases, with 6 bases between them. Germline loops: CDR1 DFQATT, CDR2 SNEGSKA (reference sequence). This CDR3 has 12 amino acids. CDR3: CSASALSYEQYF. In DNA form, the CDR3 reads TGCAGTGCTAGTGCACTCTCCTACGAGCAGTACTTC.

In its sample, this clonotype was seen a few times. The chain combines TRBV28 with TRBJ1-2, with D perhaps matching TRBD1 (6 bases). The CDR3 runs 21 residues. Germline CDR1 is MDHEN and CDR2 is SYDVKM. Deletions cut 4 bases from V and 1 base from J, with 31 bases between. The CDR3 spells CASSYRLTRGATGVYNYGYTF. For the CDR3, the DNA is TGTGCCAGCAGTTATCGCCTTACACGGGGTGCGACAGGAGTTTATAACTATGGCTACACCTTC.

The J gene is TRBJ2-3, the V gene TRBV20-1, with 15 bases that match TRBD2. V trimming: 4 bases; J trimming: 0 bases; junction bases outside the gene matches: 5. This CDR3 comprises 17 residues. The germline gives CDR1 DFQATT, CDR2 SNEGSKA (reference sequence). DNA of the CDR3: TGCAGTGCTAAGGGACTAGCGGGGGGAACTAGCACAGATACGCAGTATTTT. Its translation is CSAKGLAGGTSTDTQYF.

The genes are TRBV15 and TRBJ2-7; TRBD1 aligns across 10 bases. This CDR3 spans 16 amino acids. Germline V gives CDR1 LNHNV, CDR2 YYDKDF (reference sequence). The V segment lost 1 base and the J segment 1 base; nucleotides outside the gene matches: 4. CDR3 protein: CATSRGWDRGSYEQYF. Written as DNA, the CDR3 is TGTGCCACCAGCAGAGGGTGGGACAGGGGATCCTACGAGCAGTACTTC.

The chain couples TRBV7-6 to TRBJ2-5; 14 bases are shared with TRBD2. This CDR3 region has 17 residues. The V gene end was trimmed by 3 bases and the J gene end by 5 bases; junction bases not matched to a gene: 8. Germline loops: CDR1 SGHVS, CDR2 FNYEAQ. CDR3 protein: CASSFTTSGGAGETQYF. The DNA of the CDR3 is TGTGCCAGCAGCTTCACGACTAGCGGGGGGGCCGGGGAGACCCAGTACTTC.

This chain joins TRBV6-1 and TRBJ1-2, with TRBD1 as a possible D gene (6 bases). The CDR3 spans 14 residues. The V gene's germline CDR1 is MNHNS and CDR2 SASEGT. The V gene lost 7 bases and the J gene lost 8 bases, with 20 bases spanning the gap. This CDR3 is CASNKGRGLSGYTF. Here the CDR3 DNA reads TGTGCCAGCAACAAGGGACGGGGGCTAAGCGGCTACACCTTC.

The CDR3 sequence is CASSLTPQDEQYF. In DNA form, the CDR3 reads TGTGCCAGCAGCTTAACCCCCCAGGACGAGCAGTACTTC. This chain links TRBV7-8 with TRBJ2-7; D is unresolved. The CDR3 consists of 13 residues. The V end was cut by 2 bases, the J end by 5 bases, with 10 bases between. Per germline, CDR1 SGHVS and CDR2 FQNEAQ. Full variable domain (outside the CDR3, taken from reference TRBV7-8 and TRBJ2-7): GAGVSQSPRYKVAKRGQDVALRCDPISGHVSLFWYQQALGQGPEFLTYFQNEAQLDKSGLPSDRFFAERPEGSVSTLKIQRTQQEDSAVYLCASSLTPQDEQYFGPGTRLTVT.

A few counts support this clonotype. Sequence at one end of the junction differs from germline and may be a read error. This rearrangement joins TRBV24-1 to TRBJ1-2; TRBD1 matches at 9 bases. This CDR3 is built from 12 residues. Germline V gives CDR1 KGHDR, CDR2 SFDVKD. The DNA for the CDR3 is TGTGCCACCAGTGATAGGACAGGGGATACCATCTTC. It codes for CATSDRTGDTIF.

In nucleotides, the CDR3 is TGTGCCAGTCGGGACAGGTCCTACGAGCAGTACTTC. Translated, it gives CASRDRSYEQYF. The rearrangement uses TRBV6-1 and TRBJ2-7; 8 bases line up with TRBD1. CDR1 MNHNS and CDR2 SASEGT come from the germline V gene. With 9 bases clipped from V and 1 base from J, the junction kept 2 bases outside the gene matches. This CDR3 comprises 12 residues.

This clonotype was seen a handful of times. The chain carries TRBV7-2 and TRBJ2-5; TRBD1 aligns across 7 bases. Trimming cost V 1 base and J 9 bases; bases outside gene matches: 17. Germline lookup yields CDR1 SGHTA and CDR2 FQGNSA. This CDR3 has 17 residues. The CDR3 nucleotides are TGTGCCAGCAGCTTAGGACAGGGCTACCCCCAGGCAATGGCCCAGTACTTC. It specifies CASSLGQGYPQAMAQYF. Full variable domain (rest looked up from reference TRBV7-2 and TRBJ2-5): GAGVSQSPSNKVTEKGKDVELRCDPISGHTALYWYRQSLGQGLEFLIYFQGNSAPDKSGLPSDRFSAERTGGSVSTLTIQRTQQEDSAVYLCASSLGQGYPQAMAQYFGPGTRLLVL.

This chain joins TRBV4-3 and TRBJ2-3; TRBD2 is a possible D gene (5 bases). Trimming stripped 6 bases from V and 4 bases from J, with 14 bases between. Germline loops: CDR1 LGHNA, CDR2 YSLEER. The CDR3 totals 14 residues. The CDR3 sequence: CASSTSPGADTQYF. In DNA, the CDR3 is TGCGCCAGCAGTACTTCACCCGGGGCAGATACGCAGTATTTT.